Following are 25 T cell receptor beta chains from one sample sequenced in a study of CD8 T cells in ankylosing spondylitis. The study, taken as a whole, reports: For ankylosing spondylitis blood, a TCR beta motif of roughly 8 highly homologous variants appeared characteristic.

These receptors lack a known antigen. A single record per CDR3 protein comes from TCRdb applying MiXCR to the 5' RACE reads. The data contain roughly 350,000 distinct CDR3 sequences, around 7.6% of them singletons. Sample: blood, either unsorted or a sorted T cell fraction (not recorded which). These receptor sequences come from a male donor with ankylosing spondylitis.

This clonotype came up a few times. The chain has TRBV20-1 and TRBJ2-7; TRBD1 might be the D (6 bases). The CDR3 loop spans 14 amino acids. CDR1 DFQATT and CDR2 SNEGSKA come from the germline V gene (reference sequence). V lost 5 bases to trimming and J lost 2 bases, with 16 bases between them. CDR3 in amino acids: CSAGPRGRTYEQYF. As DNA, the CDR3 is TGCAGTGCTGGCCCCAGGGGAAGGACCTACGAGCAGTACTTC.

This clonotype has just a few counts. The J gene is TRBJ2-3, the V gene TRBV7-8; 9 bases agree with TRBD1. Germline V gives CDR1 SGHVS, CDR2 FQNEAQ. J was trimmed by 3 bases and V by 5 bases; bases with no gene match: 9. CDR3 length equals 16 residues. CDR3 residues: CASSSGSGTGTDTQYF. For the CDR3, the DNA is TGTGCCAGCAGCAGCGGCTCCGGGACAGGGACAGATACGCAGTATTTT.

This clonotype was detected many times. The CDR3 DNA reads as TGTGCCAGCAGCTTAGCTGTGACGAGCTCCTACAATGAGCAGTTCTTC. It specifies CASSLAVTSSYNEQFF. The chain joins TRBV7-9 to TRBJ2-1; D remains ambiguous. Germline V CDR1 and CDR2: SEHNR, FQNEAQ (reference sequence). Trimming pared 0 bases from V and 0 bases from J, leaving 9 bases between. The CDR3 covers 16 residues.

This clonotype showed up many times. The rearrangement links TRBV7-9 to TRBJ1-3; possible D gene TRBD1, 5 bases. V lost 5 bases, J lost 9 bases, and 17 bases lay in between. This CDR3 has 14 residues. CDR1 and CDR2 from the germline V gene are SEHNR and FQNEAQ (reference sequence). The CDR3 spells CASSNTGTVGTIYF. CDR3 coding DNA: TGTGCCAGCAGCAATACGGGGACGGTCGGCACCATATATTTT.

The chain couples TRBV27 to TRBJ2-1, with unresolved D. Deletions cut 0 bases from V and 9 bases from J, with 9 bases between. Germline V gene data show CDR1 as MNHEY and CDR2 as SMNVEV (reference sequence). This CDR3 has 13 amino acids. CDR3 coding DNA: TGTGCCAGCAGTTTATCGAACCAAGGTGAGCAGTTCTTC. This codes for CASSLSNQGEQFF.

This clonotype was observed at least ten times. This chain uses TRBV10-2 with TRBJ2-6; a weak D match, TRBD1 (5 bases). The CDR3 sequence is 15 residues long. The germline V gene has CDR1 WSHSY and CDR2 SAAADI. Trimming removed 7 bases from V and 0 bases from J, with 10 bases in between. Here the CDR3 reads CASIKTVSGANVLTF. The CDR3 DNA reads as TGCGCCAGCATAAAGACAGTCTCTGGGGCCAACGTCCTGACTTTC.

This clonotype was observed many times. The J gene is TRBJ2-2, the V gene TRBV29-1, with D perhaps given as TRBD1 or TRBD2 (5 bases each). With 7 bases removed from V and 4 bases from J, the gap between germline ends came to 16 bases. Germline values: CDR1 SQVTM, CDR2 ANQGSEA. This CDR3 has 14 residues. The CDR3 reads CSGQWGRGTGELFF. The CDR3 coding sequence is TGCAGCGGCCAATGGGGGAGAGGCACCGGGGAGCTGTTTTTT.

This clonotype was seen a few times. The V gene is TRBV20-1, the J gene TRBJ2-7, with D perhaps given as TRBD1 or TRBD2 (5 bases each). The V end lost 1 base, the J end lost 5 bases, and 12 bases lay between the germline ends. This CDR3 has 13 amino acids. The germline V gene has CDR1 DFQATT and CDR2 SNEGSKA (reference sequence). The DNA of the CDR3 is TGCAGTGCTAGAGTAAGAGGGGCCAACGAGCAGTACTTC. This translates into CSARVRGANEQYF.

Only a few counts were recorded for this clonotype. This chain connects TRBV28 to TRBJ1-4; D is possibly TRBD1 (5 bases). Trimming pared 8 bases from V and 5 bases from J, leaving 12 bases between. Germline assignment: CDR1 MDHEN and CDR2 SYDVKM. The CDR3 length is 13 residues. The CDR3 loop is CASSGLLNEKLFF. The CDR3 DNA reads as TGTGCCAGCTCGGGACTCCTAAATGAAAAACTGTTTTTT.

This clonotype was recorded a few times. CDR3: CSTGGSLNTEAFF. CDR3 in DNA: TGCAGCACAGGCGGCAGCCTGAACACTGAAGCTTTCTTT. The chain carries TRBV29-1 and TRBJ1-1; D is perhaps TRBD1 (5 bases). Trimming cost V 8 bases and J 0 bases, with 13 bases left between them. CDR3 length: 13 amino acids. The germline V gene has CDR1 SQVTM and CDR2 ANQGSEA.

In its sample, this clonotype was seen many times. The chain recombines TRBV2 with TRBJ2-1, with 9 positions matching TRBD1. This CDR3 comprises 13 residues. J lost 7 bases, V lost 6 bases, and 4 bases had no gene match. CDR1 SNHLY and CDR2 FYNNEI come from the germline V gene. In DNA form, the CDR3 reads TGTGCCAGCAGAGCCGGGACAGGGAATGAGCAGTTCTTC. Translating gives CASRAGTGNEQFF.

A note on this clonotype: The germline gene is not matched at one end of the junction; a read error may be the cause. This CDR3 reads CCAPWALAGVDTQYF. CDR3 nucleotide sequence: TGCTGTGCACCGTGGGCCCTAGCGGGGGTAGATACGCAGTATTTT. V is TRBV20-1 and J is TRBJ2-3; TRBD2 agrees at 10 bases. From germline, CDR1 is DFQATT and CDR2 SNEGSKA (reference sequence). This CDR3 is built from 15 residues.

The chain uses TRBV5-1 and TRBJ2-7, with TRBD2 identical over 8 bases. The germline V gene has CDR1 SGHRS and CDR2 YFSETQ. Trimming removed 0 bases from V and 0 bases from J; junction bases left unmatched: 5. The length of the CDR3 is 16 residues. CDR3 region: CASSLVGTRPSYEQYF. CDR3 DNA: TGCGCCAGCAGCTTGGTTGGGACTAGACCCTCCTACGAGCAGTACTTC. Variable domain in full (rest from reference TRBV5-1 and TRBJ2-7): KAGVTQTPRYLIKTRGQQVTLSCSPISGHRSVSWYQQTPGQGLQFLFEYFSETQRNKGNFPGRFSGRQFSNSRSEMNVSTLELGDSALYLCASSLVGTRPSYEQYFGPGTRLTVT.

This clonotype appeared a few times. The chain has TRBV7-9 and TRBJ2-6, with 8 bases lining up with TRBD1. The CDR3 has 15 amino acids. The ends lost 5 bases at V and 9 bases at J; junction bases unmatched: 9. The V gene's germline CDR1 is SEHNR and CDR2 FQNEAQ (reference sequence). The CDR3: CASSPSLGTGNVLTF. CDR3 DNA: TGTGCCAGCAGCCCCTCTCTCGGGACAGGCAACGTCCTGACTTTC.

This clonotype was detected only a few times. This chain uses TRBV9 with TRBJ2-1; maybe TRBD1 (6 bases). The CDR3 spans 15 residues. Germline V gene sequence: CDR1 SGDLS, CDR2 YYNGEE. Deletions cut 2 bases from V and 0 bases from J, with 9 bases between. CDR3 region: CASSVGQSSYNEQFF. Written as DNA, the CDR3 is TGTGCCAGCAGCGTTGGACAGAGCTCCTACAATGAGCAGTTCTTC.

V and J are TRBV15 and TRBJ2-5; 7 bases fit TRBD2. The CDR3 runs to 15 residues. Germline V lookup: CDR1 LNHNV, CDR2 YYDKDF (reference sequence). V lost 0 bases and J lost 5; bases outside the gene matches: 6. In DNA form, the CDR3 reads TGTGCCACCAGCAGAGAAGCGGGAAGCGGGGAGACCCAGTACTTC. Amino acid sequence: CATSREAGSGETQYF.

This clonotype was seen many times. The chain recombines TRBV7-3 with TRBJ1-1; D might be TRBD1 (5 bases). V lost 5 bases and J lost 4, with 11 bases in between. The CDR3 has 13 amino acids. Germline CDR1 is SGHTA and CDR2 is FQGTGA. Written as DNA, the CDR3 is TGTGCCAGCAGCGTCCAGGGTGTCACTGAAGCTTTCTTT. It is translated as CASSVQGVTEAFF.

The chain couples TRBV28 to TRBJ1-5; 7 nucleotides agree with TRBD1. Trimming at V came to 5 bases and at J to 3 bases, leaving 7 bases not matched to a gene. Germline loops: CDR1 MDHEN, CDR2 SYDVKM. The CDR3 sequence is 15 residues long. The CDR3 sequence is CASSPDRAINQPQHF. The CDR3 coding sequence is TGTGCCAGCAGTCCCGACAGGGCGATCAATCAGCCCCAGCATTTT. Full variable domain (remainder filled in from reference TRBV28 and TRBJ1-5): DVKVTQSSRYLVKRTGEKVFLECVQDMDHENMFWYRQDPGLGLRLIYFSYDVKMKEKGDIPEGYSVSREKKERFSLILESASTNQTSMYLCASSPDRAINQPQHFGDGTRLSIL.

This clonotype was observed at least ten times. J is TRBJ1-6 and V is TRBV7-9; 7 bases fit TRBD1. V shed 3 bases, J shed 5 bases, and the junction held 1 base outside the gene matches. Germline V gene sequence: CDR1 SEHNR, CDR2 FQNEAQ (reference sequence). This CDR3 region has 14 residues. CDR3 nucleotides: TGTGCCAGCAGCTTGGGGACAGATAATTCACCCCTCCACTTT. Protein product: CASSLGTDNSPLHF.

This clonotype was recorded at least ten times. This chain links TRBV5-1 with TRBJ2-1; 12 nucleotides line up with TRBD2. The CDR3 is made up of 15 amino acids. Trimming at V came to 2 bases and at J to 9 bases, leaving 6 bases not matched to a gene. The V gene's germline CDR1 is SGHRS and CDR2 YFSETQ. CDR3 coding DNA: TGCGCCAGCAGCTTACGACTAGCGGGAGTCCCTGAGCAGTTCTTC. It translates to CASSLRLAGVPEQFF.

This clonotype was counted only a few times. The V call is TRBV5-1, the J call TRBJ2-3; D gene unclear. Trimming stripped 0 bases from V and 2 bases from J, with 7 bases between. Germline V gives CDR1 SGHRS, CDR2 YFSETQ. This CDR3 contains 14 residues. The CDR3 sequence: CASSLAPDTDTQYF. As DNA, the CDR3 is TGCGCCAGCAGCTTGGCCCCGGACACAGATACGCAGTATTTT.

This clonotype has more than one count but fewer than ten. The gene calls are TRBV4-1 and TRBJ2-7, with D maybe TRBD2 (6 bases). The CDR3 is made up of 19 amino acids. Trimming shortened V by 4 bases and J by 5 bases, and 30 bases separated the two germline ends. Germline assignment: CDR1 MGHRA and CDR2 YSYEKL. The CDR3 DNA reads as TGCGCCAGCAGCCGTTTCCTAGCGATGGGTTCGGCTAGTTCCCACGAGCAGTACTTC. Translation: CASSRFLAMGSASSHEQYF.

The table lists this clonotype with a few counts. V and J are TRBV12-3 or TRBV12-4 and TRBJ2-6, with 8 bases aligning to TRBD1. CDR3 length: 18 amino acids. Trimming removed 5 bases from V and 0 bases from J; junction bases left unmatched: 9. The CDR3 nucleotides are TGTGCCAGCAGTCCCCGACAGGGGAGAAGCTCTGGGGCCAACGTCCTGACTTTC. Amino acid sequence: CASSPRQGRSSGANVLTF.

CDR3 loop: CASTGGLSYEQYF. The CDR3 DNA is TGTGCCAGCACCGGGGGTCTGTCCTACGAGCAGTACTTC. The chain has TRBV28 and TRBJ2-7, with a possible D match to TRBD2 (6 bases). This CDR3 contains 13 residues. The V gene's germline CDR1 is MDHEN and CDR2 SYDVKM. V was shortened by 7 bases and J by 1 base, with 11 bases between the two germline ends.

The sample holds one count of this clonotype. Being one base from a much bigger clone, this may be a read error. The CDR3 does not close with the conserved phenylalanine or tryptophan, likely indicating a read error. V and J are TRBV29-1 and TRBJ2-1; no reliable D call. Germline lookup yields CDR1 SQVTM and CDR2 ANQGSEA. The CDR3 totals 12 residues. V shed 5 bases and J shed 6 bases, with 11 bases lying between them. CDR3 amino acids: CSVFARVNEQFS. In nucleotides, the CDR3 is TGCAGCGTTTTCGCCCGGGTCAATGAGCAGTTCTCC.